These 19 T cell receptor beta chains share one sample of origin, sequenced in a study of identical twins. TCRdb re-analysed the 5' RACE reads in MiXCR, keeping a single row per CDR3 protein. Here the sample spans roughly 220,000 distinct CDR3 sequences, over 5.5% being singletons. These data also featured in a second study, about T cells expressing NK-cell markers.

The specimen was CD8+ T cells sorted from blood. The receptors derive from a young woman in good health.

The CDR3 here is CASSPLTGNQPQHF. The DNA for the CDR3 is TGTGCCAGCAGCCCGTTGACAGGCAATCAGCCCCAGCATTTT. This chain uses TRBV7-9 with TRBJ1-5, with D tentatively TRBD1 (5 bases). The CDR3 spans 14 residues. The germline V gene has CDR1 SEHNR and CDR2 FQNEAQ (reference sequence). V was trimmed by 5 bases and J by 2 bases, leaving 10 bases between them.

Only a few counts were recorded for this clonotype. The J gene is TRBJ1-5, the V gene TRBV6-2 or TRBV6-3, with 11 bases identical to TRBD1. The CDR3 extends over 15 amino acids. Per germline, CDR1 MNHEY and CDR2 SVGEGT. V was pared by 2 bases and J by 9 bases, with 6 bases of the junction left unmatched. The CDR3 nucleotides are TGTGCCAGCAGTTACACTGGACAGGGGGCCTTGCCCCAGCATTTT. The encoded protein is CASSYTGQGALPQHF.

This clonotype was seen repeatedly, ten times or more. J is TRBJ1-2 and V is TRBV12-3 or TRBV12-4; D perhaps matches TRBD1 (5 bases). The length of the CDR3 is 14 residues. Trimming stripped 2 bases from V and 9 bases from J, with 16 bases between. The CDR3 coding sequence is TGTGCCAGCAGTTTATTTCGGACGGGGGAGCGCTACACCTTC. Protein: CASSLFRTGERYTF.

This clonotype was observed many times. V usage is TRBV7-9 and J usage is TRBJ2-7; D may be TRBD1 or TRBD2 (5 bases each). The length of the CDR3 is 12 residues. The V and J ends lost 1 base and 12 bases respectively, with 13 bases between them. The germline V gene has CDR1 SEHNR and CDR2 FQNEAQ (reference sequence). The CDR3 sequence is CASSLGGNSWYF. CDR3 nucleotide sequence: TGTGCCAGCAGCTTAGGGGGGAACTCCTGGTACTTC. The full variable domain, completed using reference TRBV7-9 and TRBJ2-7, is DTGVSQNPRHKITKRGQNVTFRCDPISEHNRLYWYRQTLGQGPEFLTYFQNEAQLEKSRLLSDRFSAERPKGSFSTLEIQRTEQGDSAMYLCASSLGGNSWYFGPGTRLTVT.

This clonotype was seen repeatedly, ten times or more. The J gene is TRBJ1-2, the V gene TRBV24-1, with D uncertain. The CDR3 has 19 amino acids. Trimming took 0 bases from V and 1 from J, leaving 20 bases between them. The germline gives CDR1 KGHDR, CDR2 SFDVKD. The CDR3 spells CATSDLGPLWTTYNYGYTF. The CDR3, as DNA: TGTGCCACCAGTGATTTGGGACCCCTTTGGACCACCTATAACTATGGCTACACCTTC.

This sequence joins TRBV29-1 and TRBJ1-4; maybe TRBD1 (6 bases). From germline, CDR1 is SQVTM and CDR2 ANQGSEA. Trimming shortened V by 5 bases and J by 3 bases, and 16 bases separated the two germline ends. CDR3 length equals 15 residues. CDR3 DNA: TGCAGCGTTAGGCATCAGGGGAAGGCTAATGAAAAACTGTTTTTT. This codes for CSVRHQGKANEKLFF.

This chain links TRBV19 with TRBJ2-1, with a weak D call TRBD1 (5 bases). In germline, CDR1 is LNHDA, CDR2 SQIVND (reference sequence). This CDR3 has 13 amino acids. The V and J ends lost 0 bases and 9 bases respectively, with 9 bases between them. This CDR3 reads CASSIDGRGEQFF. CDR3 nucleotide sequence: TGTGCCAGTAGTATAGACGGTAGGGGTGAGCAGTTCTTC.

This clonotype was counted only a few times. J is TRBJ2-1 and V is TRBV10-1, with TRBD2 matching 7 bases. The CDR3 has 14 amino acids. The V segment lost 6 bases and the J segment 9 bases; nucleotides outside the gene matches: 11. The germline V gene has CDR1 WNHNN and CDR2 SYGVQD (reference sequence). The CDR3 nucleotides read TGCGCCAGCAGCCCCCGGGACTACAATGGTGAGCAGTTCTTC. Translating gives CASSPRDYNGEQFF.

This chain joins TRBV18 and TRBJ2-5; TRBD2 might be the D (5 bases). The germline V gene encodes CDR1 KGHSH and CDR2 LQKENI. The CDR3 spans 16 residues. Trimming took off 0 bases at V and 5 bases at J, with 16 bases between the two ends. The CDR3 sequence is CASSPPWTGLGETQYF. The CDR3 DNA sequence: TGTGCCAGCTCACCACCGTGGACTGGTCTCGGGGAGACCCAGTACTTC.

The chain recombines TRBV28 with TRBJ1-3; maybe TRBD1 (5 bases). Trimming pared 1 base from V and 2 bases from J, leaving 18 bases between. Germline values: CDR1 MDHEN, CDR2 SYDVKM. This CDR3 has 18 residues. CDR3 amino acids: CASSLLPLSWGAGNTIYF. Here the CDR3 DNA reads TGTGCCAGCAGTTTATTGCCCCTCTCTTGGGGGGCTGGAAACACCATATATTTT. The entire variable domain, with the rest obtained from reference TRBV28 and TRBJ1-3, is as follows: DVKVTQSSRYLVKRTGEKVFLECVQDMDHENMFWYRQDPGLGLRLIYFSYDVKMKEKGDIPEGYSVSREKKERFSLILESASTNQTSMYLCASSLLPLSWGAGNTIYFGEGSWLTVV.

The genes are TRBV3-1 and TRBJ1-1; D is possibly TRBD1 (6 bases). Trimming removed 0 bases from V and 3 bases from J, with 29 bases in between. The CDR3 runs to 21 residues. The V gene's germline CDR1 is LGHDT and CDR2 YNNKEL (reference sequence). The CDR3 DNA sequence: TGTGCCAGCAGCCAAGATAGGGAGTACTTGGGCAGGGGCGAGACAGACACTGAAGCTTTCTTT. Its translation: CASSQDREYLGRGETDTEAFF.

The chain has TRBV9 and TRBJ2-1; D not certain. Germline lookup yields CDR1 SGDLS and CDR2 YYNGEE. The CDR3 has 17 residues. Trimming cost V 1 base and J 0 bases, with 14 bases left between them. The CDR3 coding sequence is TGTGCCAGCAGCGTAAGCAGCTCTTTAACCTCCTACAATGAGCAGTTCTTC. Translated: CASSVSSSLTSYNEQFF. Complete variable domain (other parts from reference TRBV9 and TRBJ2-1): DSGVTQTPKHLITATGQRVTLRCSPRSGDLSVYWYQQSLDQGLQFLIQYYNGEERAKGNILERFSAQQFPDLHSELNLSSLELGDSALYFCASSVSSSLTSYNEQFFGPGTRLTVL.

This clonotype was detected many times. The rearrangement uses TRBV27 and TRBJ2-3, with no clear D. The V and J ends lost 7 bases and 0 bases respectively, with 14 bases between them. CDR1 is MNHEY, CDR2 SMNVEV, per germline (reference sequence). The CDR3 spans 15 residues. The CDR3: CASTKLPPSTDTQYF. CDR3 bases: TGTGCCAGCACCAAACTCCCACCTAGCACAGATACGCAGTATTTT.

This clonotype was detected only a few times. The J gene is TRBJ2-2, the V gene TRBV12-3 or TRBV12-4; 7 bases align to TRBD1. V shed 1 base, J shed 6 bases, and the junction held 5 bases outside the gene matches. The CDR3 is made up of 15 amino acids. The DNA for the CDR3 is TGTGCCAGCAGTTTAGGTATACAGGGGTCCGGGGAGCTGTTTTTT. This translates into CASSLGIQGSGELFF.

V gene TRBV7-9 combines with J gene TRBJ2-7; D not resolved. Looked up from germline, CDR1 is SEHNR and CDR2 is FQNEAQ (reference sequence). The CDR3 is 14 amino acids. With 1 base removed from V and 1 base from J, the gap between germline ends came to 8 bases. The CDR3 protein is CASSLERISYEQYF. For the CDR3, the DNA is TGTGCCAGCAGCTTAGAGAGGATATCCTACGAGCAGTACTTC.

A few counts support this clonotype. CDR3: CASKPTSGRLVNEQFF. The DNA for the CDR3 is TGTGCCAGCAAGCCGACTAGCGGGAGATTGGTGAATGAGCAGTTCTTC. The chain carries TRBV6-1 and TRBJ2-1; 12 bases are a match to TRBD2. Trimming removed 7 bases from V and 7 bases from J; junction bases left unmatched: 11. The CDR3 length is 16 residues. Germline CDR1 and CDR2: MNHNS and SASEGT.

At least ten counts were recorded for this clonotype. The CDR3 protein is CASTEGWTGTPYEQYF. Written as DNA, the CDR3 is TGTGCCAGCACCGAGGGATGGACAGGGACCCCCTACGAGCAGTACTTC. V gene TRBV7-8 combines with J gene TRBJ2-7; 8 nucleotides align to TRBD1. J lost 2 bases, V lost 7 bases, and 13 bases had no gene match. The germline V gene encodes CDR1 SGHVS and CDR2 FQNEAQ. The CDR3 is made up of 16 amino acids.

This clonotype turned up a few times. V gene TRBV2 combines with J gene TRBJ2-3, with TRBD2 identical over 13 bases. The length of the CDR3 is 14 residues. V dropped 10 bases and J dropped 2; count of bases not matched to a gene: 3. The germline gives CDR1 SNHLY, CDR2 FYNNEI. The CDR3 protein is CAITSGGDTDTQYF. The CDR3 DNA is TGTGCCATAACTAGCGGGGGGGACACAGATACGCAGTATTTT.

The CDR3: CASSVAGGVRNEQFF. CDR3 nucleotides: TGCGCCAGCAGTGTAGCGGGAGGGGTTCGTAATGAGCAGTTCTTC. V is TRBV10-2 and J is TRBJ2-1; 11 bases agree with TRBD2. Looked up from germline, CDR1 is WSHSY and CDR2 is SAAADI. The CDR3 spans 15 residues. The V and J ends lost 4 bases and 7 bases, in that order; junction bases with no gene match: 6.